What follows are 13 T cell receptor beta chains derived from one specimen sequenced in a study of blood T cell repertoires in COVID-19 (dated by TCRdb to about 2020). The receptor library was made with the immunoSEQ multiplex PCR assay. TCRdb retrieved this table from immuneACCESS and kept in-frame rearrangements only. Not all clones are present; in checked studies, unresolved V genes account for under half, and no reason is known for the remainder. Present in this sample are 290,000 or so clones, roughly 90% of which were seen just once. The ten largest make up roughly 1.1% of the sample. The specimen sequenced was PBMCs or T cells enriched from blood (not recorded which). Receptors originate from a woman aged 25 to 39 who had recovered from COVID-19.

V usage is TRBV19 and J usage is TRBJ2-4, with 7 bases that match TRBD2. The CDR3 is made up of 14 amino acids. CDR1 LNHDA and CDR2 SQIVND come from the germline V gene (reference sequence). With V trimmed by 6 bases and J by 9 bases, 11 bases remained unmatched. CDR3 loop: CASSQVPREGIQYF. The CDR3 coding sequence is TGTGCCAGTAGCCAAGTCCCGAGGGAGGGCATTCAGTACTTC.

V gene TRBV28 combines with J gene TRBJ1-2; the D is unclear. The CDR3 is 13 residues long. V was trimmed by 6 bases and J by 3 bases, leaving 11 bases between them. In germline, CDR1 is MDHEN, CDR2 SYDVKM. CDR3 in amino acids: CASRFPNYYGYTF. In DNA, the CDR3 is TGTGCCAGCAGGTTCCCTAATTACTATGGCTACACCTTC.

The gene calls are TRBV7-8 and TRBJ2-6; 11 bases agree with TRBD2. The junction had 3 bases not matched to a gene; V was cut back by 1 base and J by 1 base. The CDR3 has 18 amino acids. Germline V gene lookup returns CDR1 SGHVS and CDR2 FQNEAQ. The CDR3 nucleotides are TGTGCCAGCAGCTTAGTCACTAGCGGGAGTTCTGGGGCCAACGTCCTGACTTTC. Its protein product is CASSLVTSGSSGANVLTF.

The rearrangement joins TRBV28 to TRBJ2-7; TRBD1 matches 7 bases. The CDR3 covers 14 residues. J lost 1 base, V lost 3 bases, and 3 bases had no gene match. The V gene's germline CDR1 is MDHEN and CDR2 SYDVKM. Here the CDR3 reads CASSLGQLSYEQYF. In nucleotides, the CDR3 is TGTGCCAGCAGTTTGGGACAGTTATCCTACGAGCAGTACTTC.

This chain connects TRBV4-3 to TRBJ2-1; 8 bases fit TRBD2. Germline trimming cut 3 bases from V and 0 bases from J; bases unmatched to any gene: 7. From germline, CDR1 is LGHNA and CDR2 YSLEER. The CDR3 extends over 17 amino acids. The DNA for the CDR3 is TGCGCCAGCAGCCAGGCCCTCAGCGGGAGCTCCTACAATGAGCAGTTCTTC. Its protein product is CASSQALSGSSYNEQFF.

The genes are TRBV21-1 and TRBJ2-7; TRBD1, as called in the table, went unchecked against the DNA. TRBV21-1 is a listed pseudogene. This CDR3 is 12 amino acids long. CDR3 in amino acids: CASSRAAYEQYF. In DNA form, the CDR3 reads TGTGCCAGCAGCAGGGCAGCCTACGAGCAGTACTTC.

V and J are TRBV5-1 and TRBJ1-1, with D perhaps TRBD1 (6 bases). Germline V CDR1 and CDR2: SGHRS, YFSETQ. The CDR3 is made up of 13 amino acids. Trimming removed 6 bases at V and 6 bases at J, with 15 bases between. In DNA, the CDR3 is TGCGCCAGCACTGCTCCAGGGGCCGCTGAAGCTTTCTTT. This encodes CASTAPGAAEAFF.

CDR3 sequence reads: CASSRNSGITYEQYF. CDR3 nucleotide sequence: TGTGCCAGTAGTAGAAATAGCGGAATCACCTACGAGCAGTACTTC. The chain is built from TRBV19 and TRBJ2-7; weak D call: TRBD2 (6 bases). Per germline, CDR1 LNHDA and CDR2 SQIVND (reference sequence). The CDR3 totals 15 residues. V was pared by 4 bases and J by 2 bases, with 15 bases between.

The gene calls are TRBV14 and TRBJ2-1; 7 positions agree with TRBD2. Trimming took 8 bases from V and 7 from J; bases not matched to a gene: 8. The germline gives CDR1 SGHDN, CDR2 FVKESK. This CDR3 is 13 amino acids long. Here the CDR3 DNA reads TGTGCCAGCCGCCCTTCGGGGGGAAATGAGCAGTTCTTC. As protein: CASRPSGGNEQFF.

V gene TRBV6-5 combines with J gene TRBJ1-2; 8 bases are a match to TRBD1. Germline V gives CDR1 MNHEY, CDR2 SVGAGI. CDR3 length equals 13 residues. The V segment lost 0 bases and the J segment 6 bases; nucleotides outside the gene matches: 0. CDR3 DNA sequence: TGTGCCAGCAGTTACTCGACAGGGGATGGCTACACCTTC. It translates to CASSYSTGDGYTF.

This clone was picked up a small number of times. CDR3 DNA: TGTGCCACTAACACTGAAGCTTTCTTT. It is translated as CATNTEAFF. This chain joins TRBV28 and TRBJ1-1, with D unclear. The CDR3 contains 9 residues. Per germline, CDR1 MDHEN and CDR2 SYDVKM. The V and J ends lost 10 bases and 2 bases respectively, with 2 bases between them. The full variable domain, in which reference TRBV28 and TRBJ1-1 provide the parts outside the CDR3, is DVKVTQSSRYLVKRTGEKVFLECVQDMDHENMFWYRQDPGLGLRLIYFSYDVKMKEKGDIPEGYSVSREKKERFSLILESASTNQTSMYLCATNTEAFFGQGTRLTVV.

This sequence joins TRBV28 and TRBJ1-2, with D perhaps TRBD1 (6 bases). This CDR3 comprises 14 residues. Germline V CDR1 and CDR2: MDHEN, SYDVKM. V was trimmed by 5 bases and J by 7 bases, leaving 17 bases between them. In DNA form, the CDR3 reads TGTGCCAGCAGTCACGGTGGGGGGGCAAGTGGCTACACCTTC. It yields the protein CASSHGGGASGYTF.

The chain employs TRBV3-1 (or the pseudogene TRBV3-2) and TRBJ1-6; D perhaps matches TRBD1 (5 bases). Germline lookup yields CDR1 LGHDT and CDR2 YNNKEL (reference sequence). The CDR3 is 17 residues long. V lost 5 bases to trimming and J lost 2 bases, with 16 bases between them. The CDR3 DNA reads TGTGCCAGCAGCAAGGACCCGTGGGGCACCTATAATTCACCCCTCCACTTT. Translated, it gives CASSKDPWGTYNSPLHF.